Presented here are 11 T cell receptor beta chains from one specimen sequenced in a study of cytomegalovirus exposure and HLA in healthy donors. In the PCR, 60 Vbeta and 13 Jbeta primers were used. Some clones are missing from TCRdb's copy, which holds only in-frame ones; the method was immunoSEQ multiplex PCR. The data show over 90,000 clones, with roughly three quarters seen just once and roughly 19% held by the top ten. Material: PBMCs. Receptors originate from a woman in her sixties in good health and CMV-seropositive.

V gene TRBV30 combines with J gene TRBJ2-7, with D unresolved. The V and J ends lost 2 bases and 0 bases respectively, with 14 bases between them. Per the germline V gene, CDR1 is GTSNPN and CDR2 is SVGIG (reference sequence). This CDR3 is 15 amino acids long. CDR3 in DNA: TGTGCCTGGAGTAAGGTGGGCCGAGACTCCTACGAGCAGTACTTC. Its translation is CAWSKVGRDSYEQYF.

The V and J genes are TRBV27 and TRBJ1-5; no reliable D call. The CDR3 length is 14 residues. Germline CDR1 is MNHEY and CDR2 is SMNVEV (reference sequence). The V gene lost 8 bases and the J gene lost 7 bases, with 18 bases spanning the gap. The CDR3 is CASAPLGARQPQHF. The CDR3 DNA sequence: TGTGCCAGCGCGCCCTTAGGCGCGCGGCAGCCCCAGCATTTT.

J is TRBJ1-5 and V is TRBV9; D ambiguous. The CDR3 consists of 13 residues. Trimming took off 4 bases at V and 5 bases at J, with 10 bases between the two ends. The germline V gene encodes CDR1 SGDLS and CDR2 YYNGEE. Here the CDR3 reads CASSIDTYQPQHF. The CDR3 region has the DNA TGTGCCAGCAGCATCGACACATATCAGCCCCAGCATTTT.

The chain is built from TRBV2 and TRBJ1-2; possible D gene TRBD1, 5 bases. V was trimmed by 5 bases and J by 6 bases, leaving 19 bases between them. The germline V gene has CDR1 SNHLY and CDR2 FYNNEI. This CDR3 has 15 amino acids. CDR3 DNA: TGTGCCAGCAGTTTGCACAGAGGAGGGGAGAATGGCTACACCTTC. Translation gives CASSLHRGGENGYTF. The full variable domain, in which reference TRBV2 and TRBJ1-2 provide the parts outside the CDR3, is EPEVTQTPSHQVTQMGQEVILRCVPISNHLYFYWYRQILGQKVEFLVSFYNNEISEKSEIFDDQFSVERPDGSNFTLKIRSTKLEDSAMYFCASSLHRGGENGYTFGSGTRLTVV.

The V gene is TRBV4-2, the J gene TRBJ1-1; D is unclear. Trimming shortened V by 0 bases and J by 4 bases, and 6 bases separated the two germline ends. Germline lookup yields CDR1 LGHNA and CDR2 YNFKEQ. This CDR3 comprises 13 residues. Here the CDR3 DNA reads TGTGCCAGCAGCCAAGAAACATTCACTGAAGCTTTCTTT. Its translation: CASSQETFTEAFF.

The V gene is TRBV5-1, the J gene TRBJ2-1; 9 positions agree with TRBD2. Germline loops: CDR1 SGHRS, CDR2 YFSETQ. Losses at the gene ends were 2 bases for V and 0 bases for J; bases not matched to a gene: 6. The CDR3 runs 17 residues. CDR3 loop: CASSFSASGTSYNEQFF. CDR3 DNA sequence: TGCGCCAGCAGCTTTTCGGCTAGCGGGACCTCCTACAATGAGCAGTTCTTC.

V is TRBV16 and J is TRBJ1-1; TRBD1 matches 7 bases. The germline V gene has CDR1 KGHSY and CDR2 FQNENV. CDR3 size: 21 residues. Unmatched junction bases numbered 20, after V lost 0 bases and J lost 1 base. The CDR3 nucleotides are TGTGCCAGCAGCCAATCTGGACTTTTCTTGGGCAGGGGGGATCGGAACACTGAAGCTTTCTTT. Amino acid sequence: CASSQSGLFLGRGDRNTEAFF.

Notes on this clone: Within the sample, other DNA sequences also encode this same CDR3. V and J are TRBV27 and TRBJ1-5; 7 bases align to TRBD1. V gave up 2 bases and J gave up 2 bases; unmatched junction bases: 0. The germline CDR1 and CDR2 sequences are MNHEY and SMNVEV (reference sequence). This CDR3 region has 14 residues. The CDR3 here is CASSLGTGNQPQHF. CDR3 sequence (DNA): TGTGCCAGCAGTTTAGGGACAGGCAATCAGCCCCAGCATTTT.

The chain has TRBV29-1 and TRBJ2-7; D ambiguous. Germline values: CDR1 SQVTM, CDR2 ANQGSEA. The length of the CDR3 is 12 residues. The V and J ends lost 7 bases and 5 bases respectively, with 15 bases between them. The CDR3 loop reads CSAVVVSHEQYF. The CDR3 DNA is TGCAGCGCGGTAGTTGTTTCCCACGAGCAGTACTTC.

This sequence joins TRBV4-2 and TRBJ2-1, with 7 nucleotides matching TRBD2. This CDR3 is built from 13 residues. With V trimmed by 4 bases and J by 10 bases, 7 bases remained unmatched. Looked up from germline, CDR1 is LGHNA and CDR2 is YNFKEQ. CDR3 coding DNA: TGTGCCAGCAGCCCCACCGGGACTATCGAGCAGTTCTTC. Translating gives CASSPTGTIEQFF.

This chain joins TRBV2 and TRBJ2-3, with D perhaps matching TRBD1 (6 bases). The V end was cut by 7 bases, the J end by 0 bases, with 14 bases between. The CDR3 runs 15 residues. Per germline, CDR1 SNHLY and CDR2 FYNNEI. The CDR3: CASNQQGTSTDTQYF. DNA for the CDR3: TGTGCCAGCAACCAACAGGGTACTAGCACAGATACGCAGTATTTT.